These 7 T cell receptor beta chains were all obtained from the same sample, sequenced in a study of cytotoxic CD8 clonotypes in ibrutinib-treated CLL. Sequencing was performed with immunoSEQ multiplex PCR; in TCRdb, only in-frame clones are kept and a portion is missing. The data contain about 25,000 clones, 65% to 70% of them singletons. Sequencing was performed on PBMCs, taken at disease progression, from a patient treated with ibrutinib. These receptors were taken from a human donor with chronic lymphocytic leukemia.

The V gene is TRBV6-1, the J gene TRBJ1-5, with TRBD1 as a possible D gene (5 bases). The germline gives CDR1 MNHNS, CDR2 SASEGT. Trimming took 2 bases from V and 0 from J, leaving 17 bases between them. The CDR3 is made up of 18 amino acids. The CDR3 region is CASSERTRIAYSNQPQHF. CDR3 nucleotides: TGTGCCAGCAGTGAAAGGACAAGAATCGCATATAGCAATCAGCCCCAGCATTTT.

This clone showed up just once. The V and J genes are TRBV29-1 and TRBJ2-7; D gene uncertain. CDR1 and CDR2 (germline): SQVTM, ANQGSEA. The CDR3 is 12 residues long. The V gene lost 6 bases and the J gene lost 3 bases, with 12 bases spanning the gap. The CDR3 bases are TGCAGCGTCCAGAGCCAATTCTACGAGCAGTACTTC. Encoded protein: CSVQSQFYEQYF.

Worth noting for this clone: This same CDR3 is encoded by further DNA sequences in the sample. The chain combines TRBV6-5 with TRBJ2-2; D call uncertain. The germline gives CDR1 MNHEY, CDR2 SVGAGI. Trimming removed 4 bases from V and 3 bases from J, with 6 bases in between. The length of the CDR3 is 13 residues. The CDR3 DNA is TGTGCCAGCAGTTTCCAGTACACCGGGGAGCTGTTTTTT. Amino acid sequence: CASSFQYTGELFF.

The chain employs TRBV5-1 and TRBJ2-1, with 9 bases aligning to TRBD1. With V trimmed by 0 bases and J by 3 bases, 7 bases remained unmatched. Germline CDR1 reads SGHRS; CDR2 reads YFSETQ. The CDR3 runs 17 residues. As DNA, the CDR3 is TGCGCCAGCAGCTTGGTCGGTACAGGGGGCAGCTACAATGAGCAGTTCTTC. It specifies CASSLVGTGGSYNEQFF.

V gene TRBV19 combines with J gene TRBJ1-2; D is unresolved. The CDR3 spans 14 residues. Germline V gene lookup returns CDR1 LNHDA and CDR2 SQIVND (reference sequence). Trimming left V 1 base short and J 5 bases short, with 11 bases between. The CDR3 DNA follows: TGTGCCAGTAGTATAGCAGGCAGACCTTATGGCTACACCTTC. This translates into CASSIAGRPYGYTF. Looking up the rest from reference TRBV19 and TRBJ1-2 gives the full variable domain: DGGITQSPKYLFRKEGQNVTLSCEQNLNHDAMYWYRQDPGQGLRLIYYSQIVNDFQKGDIAEGYSVSREKKESFPLTVTSAQKNPTAFYLCASSIAGRPYGYTFGSGTRLTVV.

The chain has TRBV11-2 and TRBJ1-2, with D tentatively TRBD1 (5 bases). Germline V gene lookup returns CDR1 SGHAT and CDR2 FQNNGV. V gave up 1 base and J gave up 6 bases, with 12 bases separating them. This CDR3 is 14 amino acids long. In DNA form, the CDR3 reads TGTGCCAGCAGCTTAGGTCAGGGAATTAATGGCTACACCTTC. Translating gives CASSLGQGINGYTF.

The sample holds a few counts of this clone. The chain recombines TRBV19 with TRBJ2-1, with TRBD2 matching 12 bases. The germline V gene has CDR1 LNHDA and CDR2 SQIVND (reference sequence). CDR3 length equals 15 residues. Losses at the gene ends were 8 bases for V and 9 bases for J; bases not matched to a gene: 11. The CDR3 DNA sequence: TGTGCCAGTTCTCCCCTAGCGGGGGGGCACAGTGAGCAGTTCTTC. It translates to CASSPLAGGHSEQFF.